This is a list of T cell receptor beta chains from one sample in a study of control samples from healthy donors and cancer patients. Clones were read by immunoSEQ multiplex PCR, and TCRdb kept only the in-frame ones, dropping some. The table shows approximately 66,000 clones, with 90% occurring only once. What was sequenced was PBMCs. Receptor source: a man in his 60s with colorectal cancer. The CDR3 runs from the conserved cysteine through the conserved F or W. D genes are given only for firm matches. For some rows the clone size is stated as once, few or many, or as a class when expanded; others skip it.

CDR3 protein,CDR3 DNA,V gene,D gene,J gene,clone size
CASSVGRIPQETQYF,TGTGCCAGCAGCGTAGGTCGCATACCCCAAGAGACCCAGTACTTC,TRBV9,.,TRBJ2-5,.
CASSPQDRAAYGYTF,TGTGCCAGTAGTCCTCAGGACAGGGCGGCCTATGGCTACACCTTC,TRBV19,TRBD1,TRBJ1-2,few
CASRKRGKQPQHF,TGTGCCAGCCGGAAAAGGGGAAAGCAGCCCCAGCATTTT,TRBV12-3/TRBV12-4,.,TRBJ1-5,.
CASSTTGNEKLFF,TGTGCCAGCAGTACCACAGGGAACGAAAAACTGTTTTTT,TRBV6-6,.,TRBJ1-4,.
CASSSSGTGTETQYF,TGTGCCAGCAGCTCCTCCGGGACAGGGACAGAGACCCAGTACTTC,TRBV7-6,TRBD1,TRBJ2-5,.
CATSRYRGPSYEQYF,TGTGCCACCAGCCGCTACAGGGGGCCCTCCTACGAGCAGTACTTC,TRBV15,TRBD1,TRBJ2-7,.
CASSREGASINEQFF,TGTGCCAGCAGTAGGGAGGGGGCAAGTATCAATGAGCAGTTCTTC,TRBV6-4,.,TRBJ2-1,.
CASAPPGLPPYEQYF,TGTGCCAGCGCTCCCCCGGGGCTACCCCCCTACGAGCAGTACTTC,TRBV9,.,TRBJ2-7,.
CASSLLQLRATNTGELFF,TGTGCCAGCAGTTTACTACAGCTCAGGGCTACTAACACCGGGGAGCTGTTTTTT,TRBV28,.,TRBJ2-2,.
CASTLGGVNTEAFF,TGTGCCAGCACTCTAGGAGGGGTCAACACTGAAGCTTTCTTT,TRBV28,.,TRBJ1-1,.
CSAPGRAAEAFF,TGCAGCGCCCCGGGACGGGCCGCTGAAGCTTTCTTT,TRBV29-1,.,TRBJ1-1,.
CASSGQGNTEAFF,TGTGCCAGCAGTGGACAGGGGAACACTGAAGCTTTCTTT,TRBV25-1,TRBD1,TRBJ1-1,once
CASSFRGLVETQYF,TGTGCCAGCAGTTTTAGGGGGCTGGTTGAGACCCAGTACTTC,TRBV28,TRBD1,TRBJ2-5,.
CTSSDNRGGLSYEQYF,TGCACCAGCAGTGACAATCGGGGGGGCCTCTCCTACGAGCAGTACTTC,TRBV1,.,TRBJ2-7,.
CASSFWEEAGELFF,TGTGCCAGCAGCTTCTGGGAGGAGGCCGGGGAGCTGTTTTTT,TRBV5-6,.,TRBJ2-2,.
CASSRHRNSNQPQHF,TGTGCCAGTAGTCGTCACCGGAATAGCAATCAGCCCCAGCATTTT,TRBV19,.,TRBJ1-5,.
CAWSVGGEAFF,TGTGCCTGGAGTGTCGGGGGGGAAGCTTTCTTT,TRBV30,.,TRBJ1-1,.
CASSSGGPGTGELFF,TGTGCCAGCAGCTCGGGGGGGCCGGGCACCGGGGAGCTGTTTTTT,TRBV6-4,TRBD2,TRBJ2-2,.
CASSREGGEGYTF,TGTGCCAGCAGCCGGGAGGGCGGTGAAGGCTACACCTTC,TRBV7-8,.,TRBJ1-2,.
CASSLGASRNSPLHF,TGTGCCAGCAGCTTGGGTGCCAGCCGGAATTCACCCCTCCACTTT,TRBV11-2,.,TRBJ1-6,.
CASRRQGRVAPDGYTF,TGTGCCAGCAGACGACAGGGGAGAGTGGCCCCTGATGGCTACACCTTC,TRBV6-6,TRBD1,TRBJ1-2,.
CASSGQGASPGANVLTF,TGTGCCAGCAGTGGACAGGGGGCTTCTCCTGGGGCCAACGTCCTGACTTTC,TRBV2,TRBD1,TRBJ2-6,.
CASSLAGYQETQYF,TGCGCCAGCAGCTTGGCCGGGTACCAAGAGACCCAGTACTTC,TRBV5-1,.,TRBJ2-5,.
CSAPMKGNGYTF,TGCAGCGCCCCGATGAAAGGCAATGGCTACACCTTC,TRBV29-1,.,TRBJ1-2,.
CASSYGTGKNIQYF,TGTGCCAGCAGTTACGGGACAGGCAAAAACATTCAGTACTTC,TRBV6-6,TRBD1,TRBJ2-4,.
CASSRRGQPDRETQYF,TGCGCCAGCAGCAGGAGGGGACAGCCTGATCGGGAGACCCAGTACTTC,TRBV5-1,.,TRBJ2-5,.
CASSEAGGNEQFF,TGCGCCAGCAGCGAGGCGGGGGGCAATGAGCAGTTCTTC,TRBV5-1,TRBD2,TRBJ2-1,once
CASSPPSGGVTDTQYF,TGTGCCAGCAGCCCACCTAGCGGGGGGGTCACAGATACGCAGTATTTT,TRBV7-2,TRBD2,TRBJ2-3,.
CASSLDLSAYQETQYF,TGTGCCAGCAGCTTAGATCTTTCAGCGTACCAAGAGACCCAGTACTTC,TRBV11-3,.,TRBJ2-5,once
CASSEFRLAGTDTQYF,TGCGCCAGCAGTGAGTTCCGACTAGCGGGGACAGATACGCAGTATTTT,TRBV10-1,TRBD2,TRBJ2-3,.
CASSRDSQNTEAFF,TGTGCCAGCTCACGGGACAGTCAGAACACTGAAGCTTTCTTT,TRBV18,TRBD1,TRBJ1-1,.
CASSLRSGGPYEQYF,TGTGCCAGCAGCCTCAGGAGCGGGGGCCCCTACGAGCAGTACTTC,TRBV11-1,TRBD2,TRBJ2-7,.
CATSRDRESGVGEQFF,TGTGCCACCAGCAGAGATCGGGAAAGCGGGGTAGGTGAGCAGTTCTTC,TRBV15,TRBD2,TRBJ2-1,.
CASSVDRYSGNTIYF,TGTGCCAGTAGTGTTGACAGGTACTCTGGAAACACCATATATTTT,TRBV19,.,TRBJ1-3,.
CASSPDRFLDAGYTF,TGTGCCAGTAGTCCGGACCGATTTCTTGACGCTGGCTACACCTTC,TRBV19,.,TRBJ1-2,once
CASSLGLGAADTQYF,TGTGCCAGCAGCTTAGGACTAGGAGCTGCAGATACGCAGTATTTT,TRBV7-3,TRBD2,TRBJ2-3,.
CASSLGGQGHQPQHF,TGCGCCAGCAGCTTGGGCGGACAGGGGCATCAGCCCCAGCATTTT,TRBV5-1,TRBD1,TRBJ1-5,.
CSGGNGLYNEQFF,TGCAGCGGCGGAAATGGGCTCTACAATGAGCAGTTCTTC,TRBV29-1,.,TRBJ2-1,.
CASSRDRGAHEQYF,TGTGCCAGCAGCAGGGACAGGGGTGCCCACGAGCAGTACTTC,TRBV11-3,TRBD1,TRBJ2-7,.